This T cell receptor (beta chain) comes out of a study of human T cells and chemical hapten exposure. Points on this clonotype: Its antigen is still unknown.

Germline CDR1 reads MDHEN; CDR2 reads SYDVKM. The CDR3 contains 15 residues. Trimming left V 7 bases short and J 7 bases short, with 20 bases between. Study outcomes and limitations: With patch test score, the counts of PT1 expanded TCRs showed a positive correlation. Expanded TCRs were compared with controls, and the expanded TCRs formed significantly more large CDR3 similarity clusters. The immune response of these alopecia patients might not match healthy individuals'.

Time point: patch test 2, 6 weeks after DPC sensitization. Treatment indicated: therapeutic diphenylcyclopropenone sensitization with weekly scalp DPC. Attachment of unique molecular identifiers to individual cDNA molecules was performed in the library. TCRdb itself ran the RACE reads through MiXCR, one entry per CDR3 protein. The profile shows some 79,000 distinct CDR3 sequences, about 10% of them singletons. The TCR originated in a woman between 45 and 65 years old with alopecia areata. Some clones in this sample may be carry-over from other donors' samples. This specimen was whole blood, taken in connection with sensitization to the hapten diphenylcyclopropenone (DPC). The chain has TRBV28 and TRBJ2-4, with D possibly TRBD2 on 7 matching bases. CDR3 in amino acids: CASTPHRGGLNIQYF. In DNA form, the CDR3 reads TGTGCCAGCACTCCACATAGGGGGGGATTGAACATTCAGTACTTC.